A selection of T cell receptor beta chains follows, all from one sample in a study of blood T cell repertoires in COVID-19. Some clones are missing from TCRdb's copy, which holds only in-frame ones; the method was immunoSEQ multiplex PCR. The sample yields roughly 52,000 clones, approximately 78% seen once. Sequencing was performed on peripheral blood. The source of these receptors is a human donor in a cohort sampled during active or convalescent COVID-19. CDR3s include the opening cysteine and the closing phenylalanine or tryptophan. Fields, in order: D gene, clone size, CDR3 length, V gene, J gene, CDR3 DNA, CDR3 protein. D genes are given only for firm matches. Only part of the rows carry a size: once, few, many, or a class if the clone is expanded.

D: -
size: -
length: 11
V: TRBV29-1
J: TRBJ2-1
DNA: TGCAGCGTTGGCGTATACAATGAGCAGTTCTTC
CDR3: CSVGVYNEQFF

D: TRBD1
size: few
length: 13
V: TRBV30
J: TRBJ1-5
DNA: TGTGCCTGGAGTGGGCAGGGGGATCAGCCCCAGCATTTT
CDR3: CAWSGQGDQPQHF

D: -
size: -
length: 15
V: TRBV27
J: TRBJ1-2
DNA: TGTGCCAGCAGTTTCGGGGGGGAACCGAACTATGGCTACACCTTC
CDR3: CASSFGGEPNYGYTF

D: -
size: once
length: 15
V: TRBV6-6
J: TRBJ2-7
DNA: TGTGCCAGCAGTTACTCGGAACGGAGCTCCTACGAGCAGTACTTC
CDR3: CASSYSERSSYEQYF

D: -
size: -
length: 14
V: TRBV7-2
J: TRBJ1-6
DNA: TGTGCCAGCAGCTTGTTCAGGGCAGATTCACCCCTCCACTTT
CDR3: CASSLFRADSPLHF

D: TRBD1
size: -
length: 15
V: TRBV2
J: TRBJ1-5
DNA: TGTGCCAGCACAGGGGGCGCTTCAGTTGGTCAGCCCCAGCATTTT
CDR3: CASTGGASVGQPQHF

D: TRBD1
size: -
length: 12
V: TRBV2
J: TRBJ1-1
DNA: TGTGCCGGTTCAGGGGGTTACACTGAAGCTTTCTTT
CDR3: CAGSGGYTEAFF

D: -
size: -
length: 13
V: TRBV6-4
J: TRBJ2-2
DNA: TGTGCCAGCAGCCCCGAGTCCCCCGGGGAGCTGTTTTTT
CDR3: CASSPESPGELFF

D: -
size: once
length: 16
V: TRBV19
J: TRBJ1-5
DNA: TGTGCCACCTCAGGCGGGGGACCTTGGGGCAATCAGCCCCAGCATTTT
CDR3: CATSGGGPWGNQPQHF

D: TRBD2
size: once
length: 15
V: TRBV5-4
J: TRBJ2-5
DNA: TGTGCCAGCAAACCCGTAGCGGGGGGTTGGGAGACCCAGTACTTC
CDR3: CASKPVAGGWETQYF

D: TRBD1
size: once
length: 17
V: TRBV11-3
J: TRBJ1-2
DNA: TGTGCCAGCAGCGTCCGGGACAGGGGTTGGTCCGACTATGGCTACACCTTC
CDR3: CASSVRDRGWSDYGYTF

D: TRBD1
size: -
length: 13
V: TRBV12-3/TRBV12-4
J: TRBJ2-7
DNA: TGTGCCAGCAGCCTGGGACAGGGCTACGAGCAGTACTTC
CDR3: CASSLGQGYEQYF

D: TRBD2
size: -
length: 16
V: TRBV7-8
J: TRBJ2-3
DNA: TGTGCCAGCAGCCCCCTGACTAGCGGGGGCACAGATACGCAGTATTTT
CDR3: CASSPLTSGGTDTQYF

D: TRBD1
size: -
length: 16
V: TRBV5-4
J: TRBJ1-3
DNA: TGTGCCAGCAGCTTGTTCGGACAGGGGACTGGAAACACCATATATTTT
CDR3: CASSLFGQGTGNTIYF

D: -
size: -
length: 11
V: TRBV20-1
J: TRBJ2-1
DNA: TGCAGTGTCACTATTCGCCATGAGCAGTTCTTC
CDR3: CSVTIRHEQFF